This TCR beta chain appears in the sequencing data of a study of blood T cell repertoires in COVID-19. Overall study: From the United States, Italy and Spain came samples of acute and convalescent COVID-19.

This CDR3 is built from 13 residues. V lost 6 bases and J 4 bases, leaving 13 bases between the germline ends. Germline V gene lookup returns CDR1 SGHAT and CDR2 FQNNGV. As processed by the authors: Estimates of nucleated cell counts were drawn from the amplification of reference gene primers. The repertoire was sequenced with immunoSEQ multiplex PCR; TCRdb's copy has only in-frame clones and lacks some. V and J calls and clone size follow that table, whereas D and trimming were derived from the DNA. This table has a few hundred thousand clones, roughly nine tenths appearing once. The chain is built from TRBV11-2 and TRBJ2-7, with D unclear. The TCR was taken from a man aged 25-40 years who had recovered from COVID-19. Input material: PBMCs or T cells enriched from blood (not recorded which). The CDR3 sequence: CASSPMTEYEQYF. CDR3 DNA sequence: TGTGCCAGCAGTCCCATGACTGAGTACGAGCAGTACTTC.